Following are 14 T cell receptor beta chains from one sample sequenced in a study of T cells after yellow fever vaccination. TCRdb re-analysed the 5' RACE reads in MiXCR, keeping a single row per CDR3 protein. The sample carries 300,000 to 350,000 distinct CDR3 sequences, roughly 7.5% recorded once. The sample was PBMCs, taken approximately 47 days after the first yellow fever vaccination. Source of these receptors: a man aged 18-30 years who received the YFV17D yellow fever vaccine.

The genes are TRBV4-3 and TRBJ1-2; D is possibly TRBD1 (5 bases). CDR3 length: 14 amino acids. The germline V and J ends were trimmed by 1 base and 5 bases, with 11 bases remaining between them. The germline V gene encodes CDR1 LGHNA and CDR2 YSLEER. The CDR3 DNA reads as TGCGCCAGCAGCCAAGGGGACGGATTATATGGCTACACCTTC. Translating it yields CASSQGDGLYGYTF.

The DNA for the CDR3 is TGTGCCACCTGGGAGGGGCTAGGAGAGACCCAGTACTTC. It translates to CATWEGLGETQYF. This chain links TRBV6-1 with TRBJ2-5; the match to TRBD2 covers 7 bases. Per germline, CDR1 MNHNS and CDR2 SASEGT. The CDR3 consists of 13 residues. V lost 10 bases, J lost 4 bases, and 9 bases stayed unmatched.

This rearrangement joins TRBV7-2 to TRBJ2-4; 9 nucleotides align to TRBD1. The CDR3 extends over 15 amino acids. V dropped 4 bases and J dropped 8; count of bases not matched to a gene: 9. The germline V gene has CDR1 SGHTA and CDR2 FQGNSA. The CDR3 nucleotides are TGTGCCAGCAGCTACTCGGGACAGGGTGGCGACATTCAGTACTTC. This sequence encodes CASSYSGQGGDIQYF.

This clonotype was detected a few times. V and J are TRBV6-2 or TRBV6-3 and TRBJ2-3, with TRBD2 matching over 8 bases. This CDR3 is 16 amino acids long. V shed 4 bases, J shed 2 bases, and the junction held 8 bases outside the gene matches. CDR1 is MNHEY and CDR2 is SVGEGT in the germline V gene. CDR3: CASSFPPGGPTDTQYF. CDR3 DNA: TGTGCCAGCAGTTTCCCCCCGGGGGGGCCCACAGATACGCAGTATTTT.

The rearrangement uses TRBV2 and TRBJ1-6, with D uncertain. The CDR3 consists of 14 residues. Germline V gene data show CDR1 as SNHLY and CDR2 as FYNNEI. V gave up 5 bases and J gave up 7 bases, with 12 bases separating them. CDR3: CASSPPDPNSPLHF. DNA of the CDR3: TGTGCCAGCAGTCCGCCCGACCCCAATTCACCCCTCCACTTT.

This clonotype was observed a few times. This sequence joins TRBV23-1 and TRBJ2-7, with TRBD1 as a possible D gene (6 bases). TRBV23-1 is reported as an ORF; its role is uncertain. V lost 11 bases, J lost 6 bases, and 14 bases lay in between. CDR3 length: 11 amino acids. The CDR3 nucleotides read TGCGCCCCTGGACAGCACGGCGAGCAGTACTTC. Amino acid sequence: CAPGQHGEQYF.

The chain combines TRBV12-3 or TRBV12-4 with TRBJ1-5; D not resolved. The length of the CDR3 is 15 residues. The V end was cut by 5 bases, the J end by 1 base, with 12 bases between. The CDR3 loop reads CASSPDALSNQPQHF. The CDR3 nucleotides read TGTGCCAGCAGTCCGGACGCGTTAAGCAATCAGCCCCAGCATTTT.

The chain combines TRBV3-1 with TRBJ2-2, with D tentatively TRBD1 (6 bases). Trimming removed 1 base from V and 5 bases from J, with 11 bases in between. CDR1 is LGHDT and CDR2 is YNNKEL in the germline V gene (reference sequence). This CDR3 is 15 amino acids long. The CDR3, as DNA: TGTGCCAGCAGCCAAGGGACAGCCCCAACCGGGGAGCTGTTTTTT. Amino acid sequence: CASSQGTAPTGELFF.

This clonotype was seen ten or more times. One end of the junction is discordant with germline, which a read error may explain. The chain is built from TRBV7-7 and TRBJ2-2; perhaps TRBD2 as D (5 bases). The CDR3 covers 14 residues. Looked up from germline, CDR1 is SSHAT and CDR2 is FNYEAQ (reference sequence). Written as DNA, the CDR3 is TGTGCTAGCAGCTTAGCGCTTTTCACCGGGGAGCTGTTTTTT. Translating gives CASSLALFTGELFF.

The chain employs TRBV7-2 and TRBJ2-7, with 14 bases fitting TRBD2. Trimming at V came to 5 bases and at J to 7 bases, leaving 7 bases not matched to a gene. Germline V gene sequence: CDR1 SGHTA, CDR2 FQGNSA. The CDR3 runs 15 residues. CDR3 nucleotides: TGTGCCAGCAGCCGAGGACTAGCGGGGGGAAATGAGCAGTACTTC. Amino acid sequence: CASSRGLAGGNEQYF.

The chain combines TRBV5-4 with TRBJ2-2; tentatively, D is TRBD1 (5 bases). The CDR3 spans 12 residues. The ends were cut back, 9 bases at V and 2 bases at J, with 8 bases in the middle. Germline V gene data show CDR1 as SGHNT and CDR2 as YYREEE (reference sequence). The CDR3 DNA follows: TGTGCCACGCAGGGAAACACCGGGGAGCTGTTTTTT. Its protein is CATQGNTGELFF. The whole variable domain, filled in from reference TRBV5-4 and TRBJ2-2, reads ETGVTQSPTHLIKTRGQQVTLRCSSQSGHNTVSWYQQALGQGPQFIFQYYREEENGRGNFPPRFSGLQFPNYSSELNVNALELDDSALYLCATQGNTGELFFGEGSRLTVL.

This clonotype was detected a few times. The chain recombines TRBV9 with TRBJ2-1; D gene ambiguous. Trimming took 3 bases from V and 4 from J, leaving 26 bases between them. The CDR3 is 19 residues long. The germline gives CDR1 SGDLS, CDR2 YYNGEE. CDR3 loop: CASSENRPGAFSGYNEQFF. Here the CDR3 DNA reads TGTGCCAGCAGCGAGAACCGCCCAGGAGCTTTCAGTGGTTACAATGAGCAGTTCTTC.

V is TRBV28 and J is TRBJ1-1; D is perhaps TRBD1 (6 bases). V dropped 5 bases and J dropped 3 bases, with 16 bases sitting between them. CDR3 size: 15 residues. Per the germline V gene, CDR1 is MDHEN and CDR2 is SYDVKM. The CDR3 bases are TGTGCCAGCAGTATGATGACAGGAAGTGACACTGAAGCTTTCTTT. As protein: CASSMMTGSDTEAFF.

The chain links TRBV4-1 to TRBJ2-2; 7 bases agree with TRBD1. The CDR3 runs to 16 residues. Germline V gene lookup returns CDR1 MGHRA and CDR2 YSYEKL. The trim removed 1 base at V and 4 bases at J, leaving 6 bases unmatched. The CDR3 loop reads CASSQAPAGGTGELFF. CDR3 nucleotide sequence: TGCGCCAGCAGCCAAGCCCCCGCAGGGGGCACCGGGGAGCTGTTTTTT.